This T cell receptor (beta chain) is drawn from a study of PD-1 blockade in classical Hodgkin lymphoma (TCRdb year 2020). Regarding the research as a whole: Nivolumab dosing was 3 mg/kg intravenously every 2 weeks, continuing until either disease progression or unacceptable toxicity. The study used CyTOF and TCR beta sequencing to define a peripheral blood immune signature of response to PD-1 blockade in classical Hodgkin lymphoma. The study at large found these results: Baseline TCR diversity was reported as lower in newly diagnosed patients than in healthy donors, and lower still in relapsed/refractory patients. Patients starting nivolumab less than 1 year after ASCT had lower diversity and were excluded from later analyses to avoid confounding by immune reconstitution. The study was restricted to a single clinical trial cohort, and the causes of repertoire differences, possibly disease activity or prior therapy, were left undefined. Trial patients achieving complete response had baseline diversity similar to newly diagnosed patients, whereas partial responders and progressors had significantly lower diversity. By C4D1, a significant rise was seen in CD4+ TCR diversity but not in CD8+ TCR diversity (p=0.0027 vs p=0.16), and the rise was most apparent among complete responders (p=0.02).

The sample's time point, from its label and the paper: cycle 1 day 1 (C1D1), immediately before nivolumab initiation. Relapse after autologous stem cell transplantation had occurred in all trial patients, and cohorts A, B and C were distinguished by prior brentuximab vedotin exposure. Magnetic negative selection with a Miltenyi CD4+ T cell isolation kit was used to purify CD4+ T cells from thawed PBMCs. The trial cohort included around 60 patients with relapsed/refractory classical Hodgkin lymphoma, and each patient had a best overall response of complete response, partial response or progressive disease. Single-agent nivolumab was administered to trial patients in the multi-cohort phase II CheckMate 205 trial. An independent review committee assessed best overall response by applying the 2007 International Working Group response criteria. Trial PBMCs were collected immediately before nivolumab initiation (C1D1) and during therapy at cycle 2 day 1 and cycle 4 day 1. Peripheral blood was collected in 8 mL Vacutainer Cell Preparation Tubes, from which PBMCs were isolated by centrifugation and then cryopreserved. Purified CD4+ and CD8+ fractions were generated only in cases for which an additional PBMC sample was available. On LS columns in a quadroMACS separator, the magnetically labelled cells were depleted, and the flow-through was collected as the purified fraction.

For this chain, trimming is 10 bases at the V end and 6 bases at the J end, and the number of junction bases without a gene match is 6. Its CDR3 holds 12 amino acids, cysteine through phenylalanine. CDR3 DNA only is kept here, 36 bases in frame from base 1. CDR1 and CDR2 are read off the germline V gene (reference sequence) as LNHDA and SQIVND. Genomic DNA was extracted with the Qiagen DNeasy kit from unsorted PBMCs and from negatively selected CD4+ and CD8+ fractions. TCR beta CDR3 regions were amplified by immunoSEQ multiplex PCR using primers annealing to V and J segments. Amplification bias was minimized using a synthetic immune receptor repertoire, and residual bias was removed computationally after sequencing. The paper's data handling went like this. Repertoire diversity was quantified as the Shannon entropy index using custom Python scripts. Unsorted, CD4+ and CD8+ repertoires were examined separately, except in combined analyses, for which CD4+ and CD8+ sequences were merged in silico. A clone counted as expanded when the clone's frequency after treatment rose at least 2-fold relative to C1D1, and clones undetected at baseline were given a pseudocount of 0.5. Singleton clones were defined as clones with 0 or 1 copy at C1D1, and non-singleton clones were defined as clones with 2 or more copies. Clones expanded in unsorted samples were annotated as CD4+, CD8+ or unknown by matching protein sequences in sorted samples from the same patient. Wilcoxon tests were applied to paired samples to test diversity changes from C1D1 to C4D1. The table comes from immuneACCESS by way of TCRdb, which keeps in-frame sequences with V and J called. Part of the clones is missing from these tables; in studies checked, under half for an unresolved V gene and the rest for unknown reasons. V and J calls and clone size are given by that table; D and trimming were obtained from the DNA. The sample table contains 30,000 to 35,000 clones; only one count was recorded for 75% to 95% of them. Of the sample, over 0.2% is held by the ten largest clones.

As concerns this clone: Its cognate antigen has yet to be identified. It has no much larger one-base neighbor in the sample; base qualities were not kept.

This receptor was taken from a human donor with classical Hodgkin lymphoma. Sequences were derived from CD4+ T cells from blood, sampled at baseline. Here the chain combines TRBV19 and TRBJ2-7; 10 central bases correspond to TRBD1. Here is the DNA: TGTGCCACGGGACAGGGGACCGGCGAGCAGTACTTC. This yields the protein CATGQGTGEQYF.